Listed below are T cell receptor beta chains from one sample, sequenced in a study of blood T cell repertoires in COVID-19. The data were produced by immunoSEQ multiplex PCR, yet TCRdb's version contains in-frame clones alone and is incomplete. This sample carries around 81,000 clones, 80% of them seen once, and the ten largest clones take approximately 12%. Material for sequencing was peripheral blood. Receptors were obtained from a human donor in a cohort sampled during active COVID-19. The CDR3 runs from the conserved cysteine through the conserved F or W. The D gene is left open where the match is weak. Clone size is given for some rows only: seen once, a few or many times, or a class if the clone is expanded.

cdr3_aa: CASSSRTSVAGELFF
cdr3_nt: TGTGCCAGCAGTTCGCGGACTAGCGTAGCCGGGGAGCTGTTTTTT
d_call: TRBD2
j_call: TRBJ2-2
v_call: TRBV6-5
clone_size: NA

cdr3_aa: CASSRQNTEAFF
cdr3_nt: TGTGCCAGTAGTCGACAGAACACTGAAGCTTTCTTT
d_call: NA
j_call: TRBJ1-1
v_call: TRBV19
clone_size: NA

cdr3_aa: CASSTRIDYGYTF
cdr3_nt: TGTGCCAGCAGCACGCGTATCGACTATGGCTACACCTTC
d_call: NA
j_call: TRBJ1-2
v_call: TRBV7-2
clone_size: NA

cdr3_aa: CASSYNRGVYEQFF
cdr3_nt: TGTGCCAGCAGTTACAACAGGGGAGTCTATGAGCAGTTCTTC
d_call: TRBD1
j_call: TRBJ2-1
v_call: TRBV6-2/TRBV6-3
clone_size: NA

cdr3_aa: CASTRPGEGFNEQFF
cdr3_nt: TGTGCCAGCACCCGACCGGGAGAGGGGTTCAATGAGCAGTTCTTC
d_call: NA
j_call: TRBJ2-1
v_call: TRBV7-2
clone_size: NA

cdr3_aa: CASSYSTGGPSYEQYF
cdr3_nt: TGTGCCAGCAGTTACTCGACGGGGGGGCCCTCCTACGAGCAGTACTTC
d_call: TRBD2
j_call: TRBJ2-7
v_call: TRBV6-2/TRBV6-3
clone_size: NA

cdr3_aa: CASSPPPGEKLFF
cdr3_nt: TGTGCCAGCAGCCCTCCCCCGGGTGAAAAACTGTTTTTT
d_call: NA
j_call: TRBJ1-4
v_call: TRBV7-9
clone_size: NA

cdr3_aa: CATSQKQGTPSGNTIYF
cdr3_nt: TGTGCCACCAGCCAGAAACAGGGGACCCCTTCTGGAAACACCATATATTTT
d_call: TRBD1
j_call: TRBJ1-3
v_call: TRBV15
clone_size: NA

cdr3_aa: CASSSWQGSQGAGEQFF
cdr3_nt: TGTGCCAGCAGTTCATGGCAGGGGAGTCAGGGGGCCGGTGAGCAGTTCTTC
d_call: TRBD1
j_call: TRBJ2-1
v_call: TRBV27
clone_size: NA

cdr3_aa: CASSPLSSGANVLTF
cdr3_nt: TGCGCCAGCAGCCCGCTTAGCTCTGGGGCCAACGTCCTGACTTTC
d_call: NA
j_call: TRBJ2-6
v_call: TRBV5-1
clone_size: NA

cdr3_aa: CASSPPPGGNEQFF
cdr3_nt: TGTGCCAGCTCTCCTCCGCCGGGGGGCAATGAGCAGTTCTTC
d_call: TRBD2
j_call: TRBJ2-1
v_call: TRBV18
clone_size: NA

cdr3_aa: CSASGGGDEAFF
cdr3_nt: TGCAGCGCGTCAGGGGGCGGGGATGAAGCTTTCTTT
d_call: TRBD1
j_call: TRBJ1-1
v_call: TRBV29-1
clone_size: NA

cdr3_aa: CASSAMPGVGNEQFF
cdr3_nt: TGTGCCAGCAGCGCGATGCCAGGGGTCGGGAATGAGCAGTTCTTC
d_call: NA
j_call: TRBJ2-1
v_call: TRBV7-8
clone_size: NA

cdr3_aa: CSVDWDRFETQYF
cdr3_nt: TGCAGCGTTGATTGGGACAGGTTTGAGACCCAGTACTTC
d_call: TRBD1
j_call: TRBJ2-5
v_call: TRBV29-1
clone_size: NA

cdr3_aa: CATSDSEREQFF
cdr3_nt: TGTGCCACCAGTGATTCAGAGCGGGAGCAGTTCTTC
d_call: NA
j_call: TRBJ2-1
v_call: TRBV24-1
clone_size: NA

cdr3_aa: CASSPSDRDQPQHF
cdr3_nt: TGTGCCAGCTCACCTTCGGACAGGGATCAGCCCCAGCATTTT
d_call: TRBD1
j_call: TRBJ1-5
v_call: TRBV18
clone_size: NA

cdr3_aa: CASSLSSTEAFF
cdr3_nt: TGTGCCAGCAGTTTGAGTAGCACTGAAGCTTTCTTT
d_call: NA
j_call: TRBJ1-1
v_call: TRBV12-3/TRBV12-4
clone_size: NA

cdr3_aa: CASSPDNNEQFF
cdr3_nt: TGCGCCAGCAGCCCGGACAACAATGAGCAGTTCTTC
d_call: NA
j_call: TRBJ2-1
v_call: TRBV5-1
clone_size: NA

cdr3_aa: CASSATGQARSPLHF
cdr3_nt: TGTGCCAGCAGCGCTACCGGACAGGCCCGTTCACCCCTCCACTTT
d_call: TRBD1
j_call: TRBJ1-6
v_call: TRBV2
clone_size: NA

cdr3_aa: CASSRTGMNSPLHF
cdr3_nt: TGTGCCAGCAGTAGGACAGGGATGAATTCACCCCTCCACTTT
d_call: TRBD1
j_call: TRBJ1-6
v_call: TRBV27
clone_size: NA

cdr3_aa: CASSLDSAGGSNEQFF
cdr3_nt: TGTGCCAGCAGCTTAGACAGCGCGGGAGGTTCTAATGAGCAGTTCTTC
d_call: TRBD2
j_call: TRBJ2-1
v_call: TRBV11-3
clone_size: few

cdr3_aa: CASSGGGLGNQPQHF
cdr3_nt: TGTGCCAGCAGCGGCGGAGGTCTGGGCAATCAGCCCCAGCATTTT
d_call: NA
j_call: TRBJ1-5
v_call: TRBV9
clone_size: NA

cdr3_aa: CASSATGGRETQYF
cdr3_nt: TGTGCCAGCAGCGCGACGGGGGGAAGAGAGACCCAGTACTTC
d_call: TRBD2
j_call: TRBJ2-5
v_call: TRBV5-8
clone_size: NA

cdr3_aa: CASSQVDRVYGYTF
cdr3_nt: TGCGCCAGCAGCCAAGTGGACAGGGTGTATGGCTACACCTTC
d_call: TRBD1
j_call: TRBJ1-2
v_call: TRBV4-3
clone_size: few

cdr3_aa: CASSSFSGRGETQYF
cdr3_nt: TGTGCCAGCAGCTCTTTTAGCGGGAGAGGGGAGACCCAGTACTTC
d_call: TRBD2
j_call: TRBJ2-5
v_call: TRBV7-8
clone_size: NA

cdr3_aa: CASSLAGRGETQYF
cdr3_nt: TGTGCCAGCAGCTTAGCCGGGAGAGGAGAGACCCAGTACTTC
d_call: NA
j_call: TRBJ2-5
v_call: TRBV7-2
clone_size: NA

cdr3_aa: CASSLSVNTEAFF
cdr3_nt: TGTGCCAGCAGCTTATCCGTGAACACTGAAGCTTTCTTT
d_call: NA
j_call: TRBJ1-1
v_call: TRBV7-3
clone_size: NA

cdr3_aa: CASSLRSGGPISTDTQYF
cdr3_nt: TGTGCCAGCAGTTTAAGAAGCGGGGGGCCGATTAGCACAGATACGCAGTATTTT
d_call: TRBD2
j_call: TRBJ2-3
v_call: TRBV27
clone_size: once

cdr3_aa: CAWSVERGSSPLHF
cdr3_nt: TGTGCCTGGAGTGTGGAAAGGGGTAGTTCACCCCTCCACTTT
d_call: NA
j_call: TRBJ1-6
v_call: TRBV30
clone_size: NA

cdr3_aa: CASSPSGGPGTQYF
cdr3_nt: TGTGCCAGCAGCCCAAGCGGGGGCCCCGGGACCCAGTACTTC
d_call: TRBD2
j_call: TRBJ2-5
v_call: TRBV7-2
clone_size: NA

cdr3_aa: CASSPTTGKNEKLFF
cdr3_nt: TGCGCCAGCAGCCCGACGACAGGCAAGAATGAAAAACTGTTTTTT
d_call: NA
j_call: TRBJ1-4
v_call: TRBV5-1
clone_size: NA

cdr3_aa: CASSFRPAGGSNYGYTF
cdr3_nt: TGTGCCAGCAGCTTCCGACCCGCAGGGGGCTCTAACTATGGCTACACCTTC
d_call: TRBD1
j_call: TRBJ1-2
v_call: TRBV9
clone_size: NA

cdr3_aa: CASSPTGYEQYF
cdr3_nt: TGTGCCAGCAGTCCCACGGGCTACGAGCAGTACTTC
d_call: NA
j_call: TRBJ2-7
v_call: TRBV7-9
clone_size: NA

cdr3_aa: CASSLLAGYGYTF
cdr3_nt: TGTGCCAGCAGCTTATTAGCGGGCTATGGCTACACCTTC
d_call: NA
j_call: TRBJ1-2
v_call: TRBV7-9
clone_size: NA

cdr3_aa: CASSLWGQGARGANVLTF
cdr3_nt: TGTGCCAGCAGTTTATGGGGACAGGGGGCTCGTGGGGCCAACGTCCTGACTTTC
d_call: TRBD1
j_call: TRBJ2-6
v_call: TRBV28
clone_size: once

cdr3_aa: CASSPTPLSNNSPLHF
cdr3_nt: TGTGCCAGCTCACCAACGCCTCTATCCAATAATTCACCCCTCCACTTT
d_call: NA
j_call: TRBJ1-6
v_call: TRBV18
clone_size: NA

cdr3_aa: CASSSLEGANTEAFF
cdr3_nt: TGTGCCAGCAGTTCCTTGGAGGGAGCTAACACTGAAGCTTTCTTT
d_call: NA
j_call: TRBJ1-1
v_call: TRBV27
clone_size: NA

cdr3_aa: CASSQGQGGQFF
cdr3_nt: TGCGCCAGCAGCCAGGGACAGGGCGGGCAGTTCTTC
d_call: TRBD1
j_call: TRBJ2-1
v_call: TRBV4-3
clone_size: NA

cdr3_aa: CASSPQTGSQETQYF
cdr3_nt: TGTGCCAGCTCACCACAGACAGGGAGTCAGGAGACCCAGTACTTC
d_call: TRBD1
j_call: TRBJ2-5
v_call: TRBV18
clone_size: few

cdr3_aa: CASSLGTVPQETQYF
cdr3_nt: TGCGCCAGCAGCTTGGGGACAGTCCCTCAAGAGACCCAGTACTTC
d_call: NA
j_call: TRBJ2-5
v_call: TRBV5-1
clone_size: NA

cdr3_aa: CASSLSGTGGGEQYF
cdr3_nt: TGCGCCAGCAGTCTATCTGGGACAGGGGGCGGTGAGCAGTACTTC
d_call: TRBD1
j_call: TRBJ2-7
v_call: TRBV5-1
clone_size: few

cdr3_aa: CASSQQGQGHSPLHF
cdr3_nt: TGCGCCAGCAGCCAGCAAGGGCAGGGTCATTCACCCCTCCACTTT
d_call: NA
j_call: TRBJ1-6
v_call: TRBV4-3
clone_size: NA

cdr3_aa: CASSSPGTYGYTF
cdr3_nt: TGTGCCAGCAGCTCCCCCGGGACATATGGCTACACCTTC
d_call: NA
j_call: TRBJ1-2
v_call: TRBV7-2
clone_size: NA

cdr3_aa: CASSQSRGSNQPQHF
cdr3_nt: TGTGCCAGCAGCCAATCACGAGGGAGCAATCAGCCCCAGCATTTT
d_call: NA
j_call: TRBJ1-5
v_call: TRBV14
clone_size: NA

cdr3_aa: CASSVAGRGTEAFF
cdr3_nt: TGTGCCAGCAGCGTAGCGGGCAGGGGGACTGAAGCTTTCTTT
d_call: TRBD1
j_call: TRBJ1-1
v_call: TRBV9
clone_size: NA

cdr3_aa: CASSVGQGAIGELFF
cdr3_nt: TGTGCCAGCAGTGTGGGACAGGGGGCGATCGGGGAGCTGTTTTTT
d_call: TRBD1
j_call: TRBJ2-2
v_call: TRBV2
clone_size: few

cdr3_aa: CASSLGPSFQETQYF
cdr3_nt: TGTGCTAGCAGCTTAGGCCCTAGCTTCCAAGAGACCCAGTACTTC
d_call: NA
j_call: TRBJ2-5
v_call: TRBV7-7
clone_size: NA

cdr3_aa: CAWSLWGGYEQYF
cdr3_nt: TGTGCCTGGAGTCTCTGGGGGGGATACGAGCAGTACTTC
d_call: TRBD2
j_call: TRBJ2-7
v_call: TRBV30
clone_size: NA

cdr3_aa: CASSQAPGLAGGQGTQYF
cdr3_nt: TGTGCCAGCAGCCAAGCCCCGGGACTAGCGGGGGGGCAGGGTACGCAGTATTTT
d_call: TRBD2
j_call: TRBJ2-3
v_call: TRBV4-2
clone_size: NA

cdr3_aa: CASSYSSTSGFSYEQYF
cdr3_nt: TGTGCCAGCAGTTACTCCAGCACTAGCGGATTCTCCTACGAGCAGTACTTC
d_call: TRBD2
j_call: TRBJ2-7
v_call: TRBV6-2/TRBV6-3
clone_size: few

cdr3_aa: CSVDSSADTQYF
cdr3_nt: TGCAGCGTTGACTCTAGCGCAGATACGCAGTATTTT
d_call: NA
j_call: TRBJ2-3
v_call: TRBV29-1
clone_size: medium-sized

cdr3_aa: CASSKGLAGGVDTQYF
cdr3_nt: TGTGCCAGCAGCAAAGGACTAGCGGGAGGAGTAGATACGCAGTATTTT
d_call: TRBD2
j_call: TRBJ2-3
v_call: TRBV7-9
clone_size: once

cdr3_aa: CASSGSSGANVLTF
cdr3_nt: TGTGCCAGCTCAGGCAGTTCTGGGGCCAACGTCCTGACTTTC
d_call: NA
j_call: TRBJ2-6
v_call: TRBV27
clone_size: NA

cdr3_aa: CASSYRDRGSYEQYF
cdr3_nt: TGTGCCAGCAGTTACCGGGACAGGGGCTCCTACGAGCAGTACTTC
d_call: TRBD1
j_call: TRBJ2-7
v_call: TRBV6-2/TRBV6-3
clone_size: NA

cdr3_aa: CASNPWGGDGNEQFF
cdr3_nt: TGTGCCAGCAACCCCTGGGGGGGAGACGGAAATGAGCAGTTCTTC
d_call: TRBD2
j_call: TRBJ2-1
v_call: TRBV6-2/TRBV6-3
clone_size: once

cdr3_aa: CASSSSRANSGNTIYF
cdr3_nt: TGTGCCAGCAGCTCTTCCAGGGCAAACTCTGGAAACACCATATATTTT
d_call: NA
j_call: TRBJ1-3
v_call: TRBV11-3
clone_size: NA

cdr3_aa: CASSLWTSGDYEQYF
cdr3_nt: TGTGCCAGCAGCTTGTGGACTAGCGGAGATTACGAGCAGTACTTC
d_call: TRBD2
j_call: TRBJ2-7
v_call: TRBV7-6
clone_size: NA

cdr3_aa: CASSLDAGASGGYTF
cdr3_nt: TGCGCCAGCAGCTTGGATGCGGGGGCCTCTGGCGGCTACACCTTC
d_call: NA
j_call: TRBJ1-2
v_call: TRBV5-1
clone_size: NA

cdr3_aa: CASSPDRGSYGYTF
cdr3_nt: TGTGCCAGCAGCCCGGACAGGGGCTCCTATGGCTACACCTTC
d_call: TRBD1
j_call: TRBJ1-2
v_call: TRBV6-4
clone_size: NA